A single sample is the source of the 24 T cell receptor beta chains below, sequenced in a study of blood T cells in healthy people across ages (dated by TCRdb to between 2015 and 2016). Library method: 5' RACE. Reads for this sample came from an Illumina HiSeq 2500. The second PCR ran for about 6 to 12 cycles and used a J-beta primer mix along with a sample-barcoded 5' primer. The public reads were reprocessed in TCRdb via fastp at Q25 and MiXCR, keeping in-frame beta chains. CDR3 protein sequences are deduplicated, and each keeps its most common genes and DNA. Across this sample there are around 800,000 distinct CDR3 sequences, with 35% to 60% seen only once. 15% to 20% of the sample is taken by the ten largest. The specimen was blood. Receptors were obtained from a man older than 75 in good health.

The genes are TRBV20-1 and TRBJ2-7, with a weak D call TRBD2 (6 bases). Trimming took off 3 bases at V and 0 bases at J, with 12 bases between the two ends. Per the germline V gene, CDR1 is DFQATT and CDR2 is SNEGSKA (reference sequence). This CDR3 has 14 residues. The DNA for the CDR3 is TGCAGTGCTAGGGCCAGCGGGCCCTCCTACGAGCAGTACTTC. Protein product: CSARASGPSYEQYF.

This chain joins TRBV7-6 and TRBJ2-5, with D possibly being TRBD2 (7 bases). Near its end, the DNA agrees better with TRBJ2-4, so the J call may be wrong. This CDR3 is 13 amino acids long. Germline lookup yields CDR1 SGHVS and CDR2 FNYEAQ. The CDR3 nucleotides read TGTGCCAGCAGCGTAGGGGGGGAGGACATTCAGTACTTC. Protein product: CASSVGGEDIQYF.

With respect to this clonotype: Since a much larger clone is just one base distant, this may be a read error. This chain connects TRBV18 to TRBJ2-1; either TRBD1 or TRBD2 may fit D (6 bases each). Between the trimmed V and J ends, which lost 2 bases and 13 bases, there was a span of 21 bases. Germline CDR1 reads KGHSH; CDR2 reads LQKENI. The CDR3 sequence is 15 residues long. The CDR3: CASSPRIRGGETQFF. In nucleotides, the CDR3 is TGTGCCAGCTCACCAAGGATCAGGGGCGGGGAGACCCAGTTCTTC.

Ten or more counts support this clonotype. The rearrangement links TRBV7-9 to TRBJ2-7, with D maybe TRBD1 (6 bases). The CDR3 length is 14 residues. Germline-derived CDR1 and CDR2 are SEHNR and FQNEAQ (reference sequence). V was clipped by 3 bases and J by 3 bases, with 12 bases between them. The CDR3 nucleotides are TGTGCCAGCAGCTTGGCCGGACAGCACTACGAGCAGTACTTC. Amino acids: CASSLAGQHYEQYF. The full variable domain, with the rest looked up from reference TRBV7-9 and TRBJ2-7, is DTGVSQNPRHKITKRGQNVTFRCDPISEHNRLYWYRQTLGQGPEFLTYFQNEAQLEKSRLLSDRFSAERPKGSFSTLEIQRTEQGDSAMYLCASSLAGQHYEQYFGPGTRLTVT.

This clonotype has more than one count but fewer than ten. The chain couples TRBV29-1 to TRBJ1-4; TRBD1 aligns across 9 bases. The V and J ends lost 4 bases and 7 bases, in that order; junction bases with no gene match: 10. The CDR3 spans 15 residues. Germline values: CDR1 SQVTM, CDR2 ANQGSEA. The CDR3 coding sequence is TGCAGCGTTGTCTTTACAGGGGGCGCATCTGAAAAACTGTTTTTT. It codes for CSVVFTGGASEKLFF.

To note about this clonotype: This clone may be a read error of a much larger clone one base away. The chain combines TRBV19 with TRBJ2-6; D uncertain. There are 18 residues in the CDR3. The germline V gene has CDR1 LNHDA and CDR2 SQIVND (reference sequence). CDR3 in DNA: TGTACCAGTAGTATAATCGCCGCTGGAAGCTCTGGGGCCAACGTCCTGACTTTC. Encoded protein: CTSSIIAAGSSGANVLTF.

The rearrangement uses TRBV9 and TRBJ1-1; D gene ambiguous. The germline CDR1 and CDR2 sequences are SGDLS and YYNGEE. The length of the CDR3 is 14 residues. V was cut by 1 base and J by 0 bases, with 7 bases left in between. Written as DNA, the CDR3 is TGTGCCAGCAGCGTACACTCCCTGAACACTGAAGCTTTCTTT. Encoded protein: CASSVHSLNTEAFF.

This clonotype was counted only a few times. V usage is TRBV9 and J usage is TRBJ2-3; 8 nucleotides align to TRBD1. Trimming at V came to 4 bases and at J to 5 bases, leaving 6 bases not matched to a gene. The germline V gene has CDR1 SGDLS and CDR2 YYNGEE. This CDR3 has 14 amino acids. The CDR3 region is CASSRRQGQDTQYF. In DNA, the CDR3 is TGTGCCAGCAGCCGGAGACAGGGGCAAGATACGCAGTATTTT.

This clonotype was recorded at least ten times. V and J are TRBV29-1 and TRBJ2-1; 7 positions agree with TRBD2. The V and J ends lost 3 bases and 9 bases, in that order; junction bases with no gene match: 14. The CDR3 has 15 amino acids. In germline, CDR1 is SQVTM, CDR2 ANQGSEA. CDR3 coding DNA: TGCAGCGTTGATCTAGCGGCCCCCCGAAGGGCTGAGCAGTTCTTC. Translating gives CSVDLAAPRRAEQFF.

The chain uses TRBV7-9 and TRBJ2-1; tentative D call: TRBD1 (6 bases). The CDR3 runs to 14 residues. CDR1 SEHNR and CDR2 FQNEAQ come from the germline V gene (reference sequence). The germline V and J ends were trimmed by 4 bases and 10 bases, with 17 bases remaining between them. As DNA, the CDR3 is TGTGCCAGCAGCTCGTTGGGACAATTCTACGAGCAGTTCTTC. It is translated as CASSSLGQFYEQFF.

The rearrangement links TRBV6-6 to TRBJ2-2, with D possibly TRBD2 on 6 matching bases. The CDR3 totals 13 residues. V gave up 11 bases and J gave up 2 bases, with 12 bases separating them. Germline V gene sequence: CDR1 MNHNY, CDR2 SVGAGI (reference sequence). CDR3 region: CAGRDSNTGELFF. The DNA of the CDR3 is TGTGCCGGCCGGGACTCCAACACCGGGGAGCTGTTTTTT.

As regards this clonotype: One end of the junction does not line up with germline, which may come from a read error. J is TRBJ2-3 and V is TRBV7-7; 8 bases agree with TRBD1. The CDR3 extends over 15 amino acids. CDR1 is SSHAT, CDR2 FNYEAQ, per germline (reference sequence). CDR3 sequence reads: CASSGWDRLTDTQYF. Here the CDR3 DNA reads TGTGCTAGCAGCGGATGGGACAGGCTCACAGATACGCAGTATTTT.

About this clonotype: Given a much more abundant clone one base away, this may be a read error. J is TRBJ2-7 and V is TRBV28; D ambiguous. Germline V gene sequence: CDR1 MDHEN, CDR2 SYDVKM. The CDR3 spans 13 residues. Trimming cost V 5 bases and J 3 bases, with 11 bases left between them. The CDR3 coding sequence is TGTGCCAGCAGTACCATCAGCCACTACGAGCAGTACTTC. Amino acids: CASSTISHYEQYF. The full variable domain, in which reference TRBV28 and TRBJ2-7 provide the parts outside the CDR3, is DVKVTQSSRYLVKRTGEKVFLECVQDMDHENMFWYRQDPGLGLRLIYFSYDVKMKEKGDIPEGYSVSREKKERFSLILESASTNQTSMYLCASSTISHYEQYFGPGTRLTVT.

This clonotype was counted many times. The chain carries TRBV7-2 and TRBJ2-5, with D perhaps given as TRBD1 or TRBD2 (6 bases each). The CDR3 contains 12 residues. Deletions cut 8 bases from V and 1 base from J, with 8 bases between. CDR1 SGHTA and CDR2 FQGNSA come from the germline V gene. The CDR3 nucleotides are TGTGCCAGCGGGGGGCTCCAAGAGACCCAGTACTTC. Translating it yields CASGGLQETQYF.

The chain is built from TRBV18 and TRBJ1-1, with D possibly being TRBD1 (6 bases). The CDR3 extends over 12 amino acids. The V end was cut by 5 bases, the J end by 6 bases, with 10 bases between. CDR1 is KGHSH and CDR2 is LQKENI in the germline V gene. The CDR3 loop is CASSANRAEAFF. Written as DNA, the CDR3 is TGTGCCAGCTCAGCCAACAGGGCTGAAGCTTTCTTT. The full variable domain, with the rest looked up from reference TRBV18 and TRBJ1-1, is NAGVMQNPRHLVRRRGQEARLRCSPMKGHSHVYWYRQLPEEGLKFMVYLQKENIIDESGMPKERFSAEFPKEGPSILRIQQVVRGDSAAYFCASSANRAEAFFGQGTRLTVV.

The V and J genes are TRBV3-1 and TRBJ1-3; D not resolved. This CDR3 contains 14 residues. Germline CDR1 reads LGHDT; CDR2 reads YNNKEL (reference sequence). V was shortened by 2 bases and J by 0 bases, with 5 bases between the two germline ends. The CDR3 DNA sequence: TGTGCCAGCAGCCAAACCAGCTCTGGAAACACCATATATTTT. It codes for CASSQTSSGNTIYF.

The V gene is TRBV10-3, the J gene TRBJ2-1; 13 bases agree with TRBD2. This CDR3 has 15 amino acids. CDR1 and CDR2 from the germline V gene are ENHRY and SYGVKD. V lost 6 bases to trimming and J lost 6 bases; unmatched junction nucleotides: 5. DNA for the CDR3: TGTGCCATCAGCAGAACTAGCGGGGGGGGCAATGAGCAGTTCTTC. Translated: CAISRTSGGGNEQFF.

The chain joins TRBV28 to TRBJ2-1; 10 bases fit TRBD2. Germline values: CDR1 MDHEN, CDR2 SYDVKM. The ends lost 6 bases at V and 8 bases at J; junction bases unmatched: 7. The CDR3 extends over 14 amino acids. CDR3 residues: CASSPGLAAHEQFF. The CDR3 DNA reads as TGTGCCAGCAGCCCTGGACTAGCGGCCCATGAGCAGTTCTTC.

A few counts support this clonotype. The rearrangement uses TRBV27 and TRBJ1-6; 10 nucleotides line up with TRBD1. After removal of 8 bases from V and 6 bases from J, the junction contained 13 bases not matched to a gene. CDR1 MNHEY and CDR2 SMNVEV come from the germline V gene (reference sequence). The length of the CDR3 is 17 residues. CDR3 amino acids: CASRREVGDRGNSPLHF. The CDR3 DNA reads as TGTGCCAGCCGCAGGGAGGTGGGGGACAGGGGTAATTCACCCCTCCACTTT.

This clonotype has only a few counts. This sequence joins TRBV11-3 and TRBJ2-7; D gene uncertain. This CDR3 has 12 residues. CDR1 and CDR2 from the germline V gene are SGHNT and YENEEA. Trimming removed 4 bases at V and 3 bases at J, with 7 bases between. This chain's CDR3 is CASSYDNYEQYF. In DNA form, the CDR3 reads TGTGCCAGCAGCTACGATAACTACGAGCAGTACTTC.

This chain's CDR3 is CAWSDGQGTEAFF. The CDR3 DNA follows: TGTGCCTGGAGTGATGGCCAAGGGACTGAAGCTTTCTTT. This chain joins TRBV30 and TRBJ1-1, with unresolved D. The V and J ends lost 1 base and 5 bases respectively, with 11 bases between them. The CDR3 is made up of 13 amino acids. Looked up from germline, CDR1 is GTSNPN and CDR2 is SVGIG (reference sequence). The complete variable domain, with remaining parts taken from reference TRBV30 and TRBJ1-1, reads SQTIHQWPATLVQPVGSPLSLECTVEGTSNPNLYWYRQAAGRGLQLLFYSVGIGQISSEVPQNLSASRPQDRQFILSSKKLLLSDSGFYLCAWSDGQGTEAFFGQGTRLTVV.

This clonotype was detected only once. The chain couples TRBV29-1 to TRBJ2-7; D remains ambiguous. Trimming removed 7 bases from V and 0 bases from J, with 10 bases in between. Germline V lookup: CDR1 SQVTM, CDR2 ANQGSEA. This CDR3 is 12 amino acids long. CDR3 DNA: TGCAGCGCATTATCCAGCTCCTACGAGCAGTACTTC. Amino acids: CSALSSSYEQYF.

The rearrangement links TRBV7-2 to TRBJ2-1; 7 bases are a match to TRBD2. With 4 bases clipped from V and 2 bases from J, the junction kept 2 bases outside the gene matches. The CDR3 extends over 14 amino acids. From germline, CDR1 is SGHTA and CDR2 FQGNSA. CDR3 nucleotide sequence: TGTGCCAGCAGCTCCAGCGGGGCCTACAATGAGCAGTTCTTC. Translation: CASSSSGAYNEQFF.

The V call is TRBV7-2, the J call TRBJ2-1; 7 positions match TRBD2. Unmatched junction bases numbered 9, after V lost 4 bases and J lost 3 bases. The CDR3 loop spans 16 amino acids. CDR1 and CDR2 (germline): SGHTA, FQGNSA. The CDR3 nucleotides are TGTGCCAGCAGCTCCCAGTCGGGAGGCCACTACAATGAGCAGTTCTTC. This translates into CASSSQSGGHYNEQFF.